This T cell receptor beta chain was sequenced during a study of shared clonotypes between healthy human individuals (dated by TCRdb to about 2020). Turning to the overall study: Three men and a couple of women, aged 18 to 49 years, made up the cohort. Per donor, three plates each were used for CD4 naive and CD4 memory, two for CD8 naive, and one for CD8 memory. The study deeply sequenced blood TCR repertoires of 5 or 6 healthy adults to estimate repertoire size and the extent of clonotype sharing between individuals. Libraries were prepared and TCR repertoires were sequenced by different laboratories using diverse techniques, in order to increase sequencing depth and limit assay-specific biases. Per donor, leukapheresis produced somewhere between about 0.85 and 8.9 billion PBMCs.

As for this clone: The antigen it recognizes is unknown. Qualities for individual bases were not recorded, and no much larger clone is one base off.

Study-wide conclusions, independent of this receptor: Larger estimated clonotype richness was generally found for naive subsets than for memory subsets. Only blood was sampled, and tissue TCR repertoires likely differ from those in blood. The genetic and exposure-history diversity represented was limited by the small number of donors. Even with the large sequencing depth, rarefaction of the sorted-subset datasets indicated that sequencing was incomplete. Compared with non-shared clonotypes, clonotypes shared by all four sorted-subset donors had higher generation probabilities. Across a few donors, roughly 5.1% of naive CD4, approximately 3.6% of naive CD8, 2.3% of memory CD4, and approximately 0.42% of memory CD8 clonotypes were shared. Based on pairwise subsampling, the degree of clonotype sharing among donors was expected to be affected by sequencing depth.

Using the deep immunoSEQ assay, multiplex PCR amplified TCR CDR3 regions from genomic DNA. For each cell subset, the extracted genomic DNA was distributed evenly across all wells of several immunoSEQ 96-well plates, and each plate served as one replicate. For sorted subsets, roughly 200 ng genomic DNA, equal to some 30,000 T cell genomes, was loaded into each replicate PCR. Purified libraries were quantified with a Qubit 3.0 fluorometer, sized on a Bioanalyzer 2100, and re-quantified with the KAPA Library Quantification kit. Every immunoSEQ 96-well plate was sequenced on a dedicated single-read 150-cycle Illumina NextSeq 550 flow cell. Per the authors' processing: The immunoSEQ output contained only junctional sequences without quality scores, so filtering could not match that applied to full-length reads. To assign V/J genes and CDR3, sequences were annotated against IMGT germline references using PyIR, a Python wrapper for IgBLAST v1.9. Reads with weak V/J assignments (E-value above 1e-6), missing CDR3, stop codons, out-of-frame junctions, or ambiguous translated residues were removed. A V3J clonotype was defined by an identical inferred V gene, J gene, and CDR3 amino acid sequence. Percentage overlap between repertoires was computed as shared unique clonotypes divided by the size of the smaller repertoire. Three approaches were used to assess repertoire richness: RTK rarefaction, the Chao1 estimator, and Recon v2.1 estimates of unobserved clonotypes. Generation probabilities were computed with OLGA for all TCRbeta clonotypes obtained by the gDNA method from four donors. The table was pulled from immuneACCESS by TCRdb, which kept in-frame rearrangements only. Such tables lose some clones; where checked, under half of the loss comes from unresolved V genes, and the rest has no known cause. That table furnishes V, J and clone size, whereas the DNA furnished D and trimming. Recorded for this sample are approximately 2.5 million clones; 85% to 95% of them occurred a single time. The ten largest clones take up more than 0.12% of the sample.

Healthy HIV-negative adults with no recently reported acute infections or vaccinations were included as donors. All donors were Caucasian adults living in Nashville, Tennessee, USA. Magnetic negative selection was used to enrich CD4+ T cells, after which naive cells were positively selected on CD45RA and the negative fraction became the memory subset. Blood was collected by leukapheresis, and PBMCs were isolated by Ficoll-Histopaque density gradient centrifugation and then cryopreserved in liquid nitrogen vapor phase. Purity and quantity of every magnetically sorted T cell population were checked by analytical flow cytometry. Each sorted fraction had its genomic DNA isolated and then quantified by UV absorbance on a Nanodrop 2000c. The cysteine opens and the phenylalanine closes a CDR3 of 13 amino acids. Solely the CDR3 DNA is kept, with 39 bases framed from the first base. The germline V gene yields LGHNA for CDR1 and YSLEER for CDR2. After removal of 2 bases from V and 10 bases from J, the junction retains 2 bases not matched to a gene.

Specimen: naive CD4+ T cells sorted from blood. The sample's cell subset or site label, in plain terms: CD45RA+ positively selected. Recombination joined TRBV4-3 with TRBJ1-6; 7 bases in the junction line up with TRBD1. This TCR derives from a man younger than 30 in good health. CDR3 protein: CASSQYRGSPLHF. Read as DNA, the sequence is TGCGCCAGCAGCCAATACAGGGGATCACCCCTCCACTTT.